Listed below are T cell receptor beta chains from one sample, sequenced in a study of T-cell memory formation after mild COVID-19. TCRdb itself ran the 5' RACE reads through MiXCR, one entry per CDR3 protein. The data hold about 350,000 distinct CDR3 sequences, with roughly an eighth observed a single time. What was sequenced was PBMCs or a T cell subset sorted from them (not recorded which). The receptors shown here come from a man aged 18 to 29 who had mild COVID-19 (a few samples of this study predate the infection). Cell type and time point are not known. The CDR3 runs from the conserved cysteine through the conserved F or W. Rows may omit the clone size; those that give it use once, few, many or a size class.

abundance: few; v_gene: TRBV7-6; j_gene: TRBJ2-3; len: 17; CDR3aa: CASSLSPGQEPFNTQYF
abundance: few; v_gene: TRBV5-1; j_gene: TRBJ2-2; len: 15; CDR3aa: CASIWERGDTGELFF
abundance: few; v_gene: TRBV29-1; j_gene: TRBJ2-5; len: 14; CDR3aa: CSVVLGGRGETQYF
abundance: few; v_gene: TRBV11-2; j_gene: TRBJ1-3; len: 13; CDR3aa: CASSQSPRNTIYF
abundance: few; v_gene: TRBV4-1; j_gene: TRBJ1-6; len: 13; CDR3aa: CASSKARDSPLHF
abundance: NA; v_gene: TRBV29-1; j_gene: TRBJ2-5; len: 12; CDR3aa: CSVGRGGETQYF
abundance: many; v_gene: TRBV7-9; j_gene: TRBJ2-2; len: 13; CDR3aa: CASIVGNTGELFF
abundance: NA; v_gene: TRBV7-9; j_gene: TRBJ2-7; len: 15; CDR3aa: CASRSTSGSSYEQYF
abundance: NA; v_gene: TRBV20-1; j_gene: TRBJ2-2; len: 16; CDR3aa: CSARDQEDPGAGELFF
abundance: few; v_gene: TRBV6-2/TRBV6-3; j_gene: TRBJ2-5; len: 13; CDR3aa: CATFSGGGETQYF
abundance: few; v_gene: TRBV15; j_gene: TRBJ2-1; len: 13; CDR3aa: CATTPGSYNEQFF
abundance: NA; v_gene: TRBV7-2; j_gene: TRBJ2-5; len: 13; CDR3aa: CASRFTGEETQYF
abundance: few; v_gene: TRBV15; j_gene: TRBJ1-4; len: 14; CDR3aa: CATSRDSTNEKLFF
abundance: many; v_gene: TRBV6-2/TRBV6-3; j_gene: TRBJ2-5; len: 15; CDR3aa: CASSYSAGVGETQYF
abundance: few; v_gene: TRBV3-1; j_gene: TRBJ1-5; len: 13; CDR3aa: CASSQAGIQPQHF
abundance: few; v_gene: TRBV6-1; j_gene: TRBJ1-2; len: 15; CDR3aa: CASSAGTGPVYGYTF
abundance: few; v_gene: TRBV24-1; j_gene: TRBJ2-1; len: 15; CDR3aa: CATSDYGAAGNEQFF
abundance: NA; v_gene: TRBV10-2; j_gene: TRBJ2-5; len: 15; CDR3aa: CASRTSMGEGETQYF
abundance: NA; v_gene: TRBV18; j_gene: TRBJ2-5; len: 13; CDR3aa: CASSPGGPETQYF
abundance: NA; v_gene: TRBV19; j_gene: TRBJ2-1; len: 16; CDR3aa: CASSIGGSGAYNEQFF
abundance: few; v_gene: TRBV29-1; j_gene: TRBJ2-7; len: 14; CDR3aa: CSVVGQGLVDEQYF
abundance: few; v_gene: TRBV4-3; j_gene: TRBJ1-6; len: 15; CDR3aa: CASSRRQWRGSPLHF
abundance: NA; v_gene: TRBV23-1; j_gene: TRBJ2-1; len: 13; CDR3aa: CASSPAAYNEQFF
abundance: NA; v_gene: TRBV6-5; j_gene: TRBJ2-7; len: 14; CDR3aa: CASSYSSTVYEQYF